The rows below give T cell receptor beta chains drawn from one sample of a study of T cell repertoires in cytomegalovirus infection. These TCRs' antigens remain unknown. One entry per CDR3 protein, called by TCRdb with MiXCR from the reads. The sample shows approximately 76,000 distinct CDR3 sequences, under 30% of them seen only once. This sample comprised CD8+ T cells from cultured PBMCs, obtained from culture after CMV antigen stimulation. The receptors shown here come from a human donor in good health (CMV status not recorded). Some clones in this sample may be carry-over from other donors' samples. Each CDR3 is given without its conserved first and last residue.

v_call	j_call	cdr3_aa
TRBV27	TRBJ2-7	ASRIAGGPYEQY
TRBV4-1	TRBJ1-2	ASSQDRLSNYGYT
TRBV15	TRBJ2-5	ATSREAPSGGSETQY
TRBV28	TRBJ2-3	ASSLTGGPLTDTQY
TRBV15	TRBJ2-1	ATSRGGGAVYNEQF
TRBV4-3	TRBJ2-1	ASSQDSEELAPRF
TRBV7-3	TRBJ2-7	ASSSTGTGIDEQY
TRBV10-3	TRBJ2-5	AILQQGGETQY
TRBV2	TRBJ2-7	ASSGNPYEQY
TRBV12-3/TRBV12-4	TRBJ2-3	ASSVNGVPSTDTQY
TRBV24-1	TRBJ2-3	ATSDQDRTVITDTQY
TRBV20-1	TRBJ2-7	SARADSYEQY
TRBV5-6	TRBJ2-1	ASSPWGLGLDPNEQF
TRBV13	TRBJ2-5	ASSSGLAGGETQY
TRBV6-2/TRBV6-3	TRBJ2-7	ASSYRASGGVEQY
TRBV19	TRBJ1-2	ASSIDPAASYGYT
TRBV7-8	TRBJ2-1	ASSLLLAGSYNEQF
TRBV4-2	TRBJ2-2	ASSLRSGGPEELF
TRBV6-6	TRBJ2-7	ASSSPGQGLEQY
TRBV3-1	TRBJ2-1	ASSQVVVREQF
TRBV9	TRBJ2-3	ASSVESGSKDTQY
TRBV30	TRBJ2-5	AWSVGETQY
TRBV6-6	TRBJ2-7	ASSYGRQGAEGYEQY
TRBV6-2/TRBV6-3	TRBJ2-3	ASRSPGPTDTQY
TRBV7-2	TRBJ2-3	ASSPRLAGLTDTQY
TRBV4-1	TRBJ2-3	ASSLQGRGTDTQY
TRBV12-3/TRBV12-4	TRBJ2-3	ASRPGPSTDTQY
TRBV20-1	TRBJ1-2	SARGVAQGVSNGYT
TRBV10-3	TRBJ1-1	AIQGADEAF
TRBV19	TRBJ1-2	ASSIGAYYGYT
TRBV19	TRBJ1-5	ASSTGPVNQPQH
TRBV28	TRBJ2-7	ASRIRDSAYEQY
TRBV6-5	TRBJ2-5	ASSSRDHQETQY
TRBV11-2	TRBJ2-3	ASRTGTGGDTQY
TRBV29-1	TRBJ1-1	SVERAGALTEAF
TRBV30	TRBJ1-1	AWSVSGSTEAF
TRBV7-2	TRBJ2-1	ASSLLNEQF
TRBV10-3	TRBJ2-3	AISGRDRTSGPTDTQY
TRBV27	TRBJ2-5	ASSLYPGEETQY
TRBV11-2	TRBJ2-1	ASSADREEA
TRBV28	TRBJ2-7	ASSLTDSYEQY
TRBV7-8	TRBJ1-5	ASSFQGEWNQPQH
TRBV7-6	TRBJ1-1	ASSDRLNTEAF
TRBV4-1	TRBJ2-5	ASSQDRGGGTLQY
TRBV6-5	TRBJ2-3	ASSTNEGFSHTDTQY
TRBV12-3/TRBV12-4	TRBJ2-1	ASSFFGQPDNEQF
TRBV20-1	TRBJ1-2	SARDRDNYGYT
TRBV11-2	TRBJ1-1	ASSFSEAF
TRBV4-2	TRBJ1-5	ASSQENRWPGPQH
TRBV7-9	TRBJ1-4	ASSRATNEKLF
TRBV27	TRBJ2-5	ASRPPSGQQETQY
TRBV19	TRBJ1-2	ASSLRQGAGYGYT
TRBV27	TRBJ1-1	ASSPDSRGYTEAF
TRBV7-9	TRBJ1-2	ASSFRQEDGYT
TRBV7-6	TRBJ2-2	ASSSGTRRANTGELF
TRBV19	TRBJ1-1	ASSTQLRMNTEAF